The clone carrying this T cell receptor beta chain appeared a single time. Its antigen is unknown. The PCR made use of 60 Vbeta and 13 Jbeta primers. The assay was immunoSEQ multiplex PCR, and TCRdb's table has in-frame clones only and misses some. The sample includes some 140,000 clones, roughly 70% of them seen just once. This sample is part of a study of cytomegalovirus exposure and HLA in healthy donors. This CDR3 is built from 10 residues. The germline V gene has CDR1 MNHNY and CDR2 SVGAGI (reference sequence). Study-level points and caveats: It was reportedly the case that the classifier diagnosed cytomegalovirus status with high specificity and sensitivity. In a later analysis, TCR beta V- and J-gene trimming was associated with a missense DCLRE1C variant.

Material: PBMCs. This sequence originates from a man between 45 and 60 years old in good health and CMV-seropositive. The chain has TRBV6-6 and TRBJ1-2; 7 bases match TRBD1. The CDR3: CGTGDYGYTF. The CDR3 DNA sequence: TGTGGGACAGGAGACTATGGCTACACCTTC.